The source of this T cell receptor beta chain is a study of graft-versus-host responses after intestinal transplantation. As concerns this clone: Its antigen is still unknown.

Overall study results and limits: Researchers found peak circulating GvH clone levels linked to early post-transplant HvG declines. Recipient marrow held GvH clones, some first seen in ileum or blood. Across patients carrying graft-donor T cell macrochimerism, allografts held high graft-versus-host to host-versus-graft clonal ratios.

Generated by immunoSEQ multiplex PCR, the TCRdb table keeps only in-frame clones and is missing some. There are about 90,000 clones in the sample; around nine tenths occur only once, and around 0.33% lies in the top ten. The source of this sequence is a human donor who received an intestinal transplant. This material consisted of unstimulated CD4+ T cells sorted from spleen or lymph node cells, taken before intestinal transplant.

DNA of the CDR3: TGTGCCAGCTCACCAACAGGGCCCGATCGCTACACCTTC. This encodes CASSPTGPDRYTF. V gene TRBV18 combines with J gene TRBJ1-2; D is perhaps TRBD1 (6 bases). Trimming shortened V by 2 bases and J by 9 bases, and 13 bases separated the two germline ends. The CDR3 is 13 amino acids. The V gene's germline CDR1 is KGHSH and CDR2 LQKENI.